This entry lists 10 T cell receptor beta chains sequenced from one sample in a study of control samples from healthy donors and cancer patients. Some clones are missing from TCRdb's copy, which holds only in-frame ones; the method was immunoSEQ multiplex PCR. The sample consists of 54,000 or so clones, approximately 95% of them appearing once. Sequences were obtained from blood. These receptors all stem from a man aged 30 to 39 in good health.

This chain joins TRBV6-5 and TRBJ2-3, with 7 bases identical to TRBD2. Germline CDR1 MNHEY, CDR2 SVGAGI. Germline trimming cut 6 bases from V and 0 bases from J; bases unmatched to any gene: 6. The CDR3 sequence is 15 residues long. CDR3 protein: CASSSAGKSTDTQYF. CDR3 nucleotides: TGTGCCAGCAGCTCAGCGGGAAAGAGCACAGATACGCAGTATTTT.

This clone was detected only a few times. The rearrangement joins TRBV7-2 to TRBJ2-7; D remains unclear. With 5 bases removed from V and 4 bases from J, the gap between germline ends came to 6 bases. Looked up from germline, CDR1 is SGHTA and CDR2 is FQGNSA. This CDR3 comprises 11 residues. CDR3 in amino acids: CASSLKYEQYF. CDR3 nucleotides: TGTGCCAGCAGCCTTAAGTACGAGCAGTACTTC.

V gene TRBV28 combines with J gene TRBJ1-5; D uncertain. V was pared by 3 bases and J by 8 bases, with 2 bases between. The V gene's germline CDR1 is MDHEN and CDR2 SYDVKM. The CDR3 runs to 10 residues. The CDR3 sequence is CASSFEPQHF. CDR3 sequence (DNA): TGTGCCAGCAGTTTTGAGCCCCAGCATTTT.

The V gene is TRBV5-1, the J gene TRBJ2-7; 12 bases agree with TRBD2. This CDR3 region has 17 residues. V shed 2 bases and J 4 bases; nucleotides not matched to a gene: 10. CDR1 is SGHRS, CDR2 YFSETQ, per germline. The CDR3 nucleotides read TGCGCCAGCAGCTTTCGTCGGGCACTAGCGGGAGGATACGAGCAGTACTTC. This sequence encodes CASSFRRALAGGYEQYF. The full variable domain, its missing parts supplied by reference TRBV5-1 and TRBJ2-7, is KAGVTQTPRYLIKTRGQQVTLSCSPISGHRSVSWYQQTPGQGLQFLFEYFSETQRNKGNFPGRFSGRQFSNSRSEMNVSTLELGDSALYLCASSFRRALAGGYEQYFGPGTRLTVT.

The DNA for the CDR3 is TGTGCCAGCAGCTTGTATCACAATGAGCAGTTCTTC. Protein sequence: CASSLYHNEQFF. The chain couples TRBV5-6 to TRBJ2-1; no definite D call. Germline values: CDR1 SGHDT, CDR2 YYEEEE. This CDR3 is built from 12 residues. Trimming cost V 1 base and J 5 bases, with 4 bases left between them.

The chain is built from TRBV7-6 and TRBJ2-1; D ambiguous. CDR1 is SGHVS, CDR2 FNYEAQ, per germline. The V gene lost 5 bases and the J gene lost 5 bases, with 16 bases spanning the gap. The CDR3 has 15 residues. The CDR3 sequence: CASSVGNGPNNEQFF. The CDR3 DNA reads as TGTGCCAGCAGCGTGGGGAACGGGCCTAACAATGAGCAGTTCTTC. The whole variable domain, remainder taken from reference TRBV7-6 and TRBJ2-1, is GAGVSQSPRYKVTKRGQDVALRCDPISGHVSLYWYRQALGQGPEFLTYFNYEAQQDKSGLPNDRFSAERPEGSISTLTIQRTEQRDSAMYRCASSVGNGPNNEQFFGPGTRLTVL.

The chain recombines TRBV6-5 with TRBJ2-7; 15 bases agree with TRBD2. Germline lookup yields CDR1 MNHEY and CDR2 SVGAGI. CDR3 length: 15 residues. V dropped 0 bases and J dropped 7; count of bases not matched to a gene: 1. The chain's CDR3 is CASSYSGLAGGEQYF. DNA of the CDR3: TGTGCCAGCAGTTACTCCGGACTAGCGGGAGGGGAGCAGTACTTC.

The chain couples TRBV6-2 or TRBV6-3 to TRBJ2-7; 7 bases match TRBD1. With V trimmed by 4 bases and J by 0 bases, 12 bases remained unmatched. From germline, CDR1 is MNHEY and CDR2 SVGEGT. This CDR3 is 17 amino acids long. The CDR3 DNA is TGTGCCAGCAGTTTACGACGGGTAGGGGGCATCTCCTACGAGCAGTACTTC. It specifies CASSLRRVGGISYEQYF.

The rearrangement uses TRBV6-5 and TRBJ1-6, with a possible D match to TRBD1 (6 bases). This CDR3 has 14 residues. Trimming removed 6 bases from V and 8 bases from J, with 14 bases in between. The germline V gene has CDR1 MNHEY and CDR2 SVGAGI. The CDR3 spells CASRKGVVDSPLHF. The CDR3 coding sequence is TGTGCCAGCAGAAAGGGGGTTGTGGATTCACCCCTCCACTTT.

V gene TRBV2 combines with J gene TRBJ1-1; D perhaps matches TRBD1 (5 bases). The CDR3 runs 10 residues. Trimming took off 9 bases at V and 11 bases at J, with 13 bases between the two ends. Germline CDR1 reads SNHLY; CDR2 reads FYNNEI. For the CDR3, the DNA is TGTGCCAGAGGGGTGGCCGGGGCTTTCTTT. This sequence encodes CARGVAGAFF.